Following are 20 T cell receptor beta chains from one sample sequenced in a study of PD-1 and CTLA-4 blockade in melanoma. Assay: immunoSEQ multiplex PCR; the TCRdb copy retains only in-frame clones and omits some. Of almost 30,000 clones in the sample, 85% to 90% were seen once. The specimen comprised CD8+ T cells from peripheral blood, sampled before anti-PD-1 treatment. The origin of the receptors is a human donor with melanoma.

This sequence joins TRBV13 and TRBJ2-1; D unclear. This CDR3 has 12 residues. Looked up from germline, CDR1 is PRHDT and CDR2 is FYEKMQ (reference sequence). Trimming cost V 2 bases and J 6 bases, with 5 bases left between them. CDR3 protein: CASSLLFNEQFF. CDR3 nucleotides: TGTGCCAGCAGCTTACTATTCAATGAGCAGTTCTTC.

The gene calls are TRBV7-2 and TRBJ1-4; no definite D call. From germline, CDR1 is SGHTA and CDR2 FQGNSA. V was pared by 0 bases and J by 8 bases, with 7 bases between. This CDR3 comprises 13 residues. The CDR3 loop reads CASSLAWEEKLFF. CDR3 bases: TGTGCCAGCAGCTTAGCGTGGGAGGAAAAACTGTTTTTT.

This CDR3 reads CATLQATGELFF. As DNA, the CDR3 is TGTGCCACCCTCCAGGCCACCGGGGAGCTGTTTTTT. The gene calls are TRBV6-6 and TRBJ2-2, with D unclear. This CDR3 comprises 12 residues. Trimming took off 10 bases at V and 4 bases at J, with 10 bases between the two ends. CDR1 MNHNY and CDR2 SVGAGI come from the germline V gene (reference sequence).

The J gene is TRBJ2-6, the V gene TRBV19, with D perhaps matching TRBD1 (5 bases). V shed 6 bases and J shed 0 bases, with 12 bases lying between them. The CDR3 contains 16 residues. The germline gives CDR1 LNHDA, CDR2 SQIVND (reference sequence). The CDR3 here is CASSRPDSSGANVLTF. CDR3 nucleotides: TGTGCCAGTAGCAGGCCAGACAGCTCTGGGGCCAACGTCCTGACTTTC.

The table lists this clone with a few counts. This sequence joins TRBV30 and TRBJ1-2; D ambiguous. V was shortened by 2 bases and J by 4 bases, with 14 bases between the two germline ends. Per germline, CDR1 GTSNPN and CDR2 SVGIG (reference sequence). The CDR3 consists of 14 residues. CDR3 residues: CAWSIDSSSYGYTF. CDR3 DNA: TGTGCCTGGAGTATAGACTCGTCGAGCTATGGCTACACCTTC. Full variable domain (outside the CDR3, taken from reference TRBV30 and TRBJ1-2): SQTIHQWPATLVQPVGSPLSLECTVEGTSNPNLYWYRQAAGRGLQLLFYSVGIGQISSEVPQNLSASRPQDRQFILSSKKLLLSDSGFYLCAWSIDSSSYGYTFGSGTRLTVV.

The chain links TRBV24-1 to TRBJ2-1; possibly TRBD1 for D (6 bases). Trimming removed 7 bases at V and 0 bases at J, with 12 bases between. From germline, CDR1 is KGHDR and CDR2 SFDVKD. The CDR3 has 15 residues. This CDR3 reads CATSAGQSSYNEQFF. CDR3 nucleotide sequence: TGTGCCACCAGCGCAGGACAGAGCTCCTACAATGAGCAGTTCTTC.

The CDR3 is CSVLDREGTEAFF. The CDR3 DNA reads TGCAGCGTTCTCGACAGGGAGGGCACTGAAGCTTTCTTT. The chain links TRBV29-1 to TRBJ1-1; TRBD1 matches 7 bases. V was clipped by 5 bases and J by 4 bases; unmatched bases: 7. Germline V gene lookup returns CDR1 SQVTM and CDR2 ANQGSEA. This CDR3 has 13 residues. The whole variable domain, filled in from reference TRBV29-1 and TRBJ1-1, reads SAVISQKPSRDICQRGTSLTIQCQVDSQVTMMFWYRQQPGQSLTLIATANQGSEATYESGFVIDKFPISRPNLTFSTLTVSNMSPEDSSIYLCSVLDREGTEAFFGQGTRLTVV.

The rearrangement joins TRBV14 to TRBJ2-1; 7 nucleotides match TRBD1. This CDR3 contains 15 residues. Germline V gene sequence: CDR1 SGHDN, CDR2 FVKESK. With V trimmed by 4 bases and J by 7 bases, 10 bases remained unmatched. The CDR3 spells CASSPRDSLLNEQFF. As DNA, the CDR3 is TGTGCCAGCAGCCCCCGGGACAGTCTTTTGAATGAGCAGTTCTTC.

The CDR3 loop reads CASSIDIGQNSNQPQHF. The CDR3 DNA sequence: TGTGCCAGTAGTATTGATATAGGACAGAATAGCAATCAGCCCCAGCATTTT. The V and J genes are TRBV19 and TRBJ1-5; maybe TRBD1 (6 bases). The length of the CDR3 is 17 residues. Trimming took 3 bases from V and 0 from J, leaving 15 bases between them. Germline values: CDR1 LNHDA, CDR2 SQIVND (reference sequence).

This sequence joins TRBV28 and TRBJ2-7; 7 nucleotides agree with TRBD1. The trim removed 4 bases at V and 2 bases at J, leaving 5 bases unmatched. CDR1 and CDR2 (germline): MDHEN, SYDVKM. The CDR3 covers 14 residues. CDR3 bases: TGTGCCAGCAGTTCGGGGACAGCCGCCTACGAGCAGTACTTC. Protein product: CASSSGTAAYEQYF.

V and J are TRBV20-1 and TRBJ2-3; maybe TRBD1 (5 bases). The germline gives CDR1 DFQATT, CDR2 SNEGSKA (reference sequence). The CDR3 runs 14 residues. The V and J ends lost 3 bases and 0 bases respectively, with 10 bases between them. This CDR3 reads CSASTGTSTDTQYF. The CDR3 bases are TGCAGTGCTAGTACAGGAACTAGCACAGATACGCAGTATTTT.

The chain uses TRBV6-5 and TRBJ2-7, with D hard to call. The germline V gene has CDR1 MNHEY and CDR2 SVGAGI. The V and J ends lost 6 bases and 3 bases respectively, with 9 bases between them. This CDR3 region has 12 residues. CDR3: CASSHPNYEQYF. The CDR3 DNA reads TGTGCCAGCAGCCATCCCAACTACGAGCAGTACTTC.

A few counts support this clone. This chain connects TRBV29-1 to TRBJ2-7; 9 nucleotides agree with TRBD2. Trimming removed 7 bases from V and 6 bases from J; junction bases left unmatched: 10. Germline V CDR1 and CDR2: SQVTM, ANQGSEA. CDR3 size: 13 residues. In nucleotides, the CDR3 is TGCAGCGCTGAGCGGGAGGCAGGCTCCGAGCAGTACTTC. Protein: CSAEREAGSEQYF.

The chain carries TRBV19 and TRBJ2-1, with a weak D call TRBD2 (5 bases). CDR3 length equals 14 residues. Germline loops: CDR1 LNHDA, CDR2 SQIVND (reference sequence). Trimming removed 3 bases at V and 7 bases at J, with 13 bases between. This chain's CDR3 is CASSIGSEGNEQFF. The CDR3 nucleotides read TGTGCCAGTAGTATTGGGAGCGAAGGGAATGAGCAGTTCTTC. The variable domain in full, completed from reference TRBV19 and TRBJ2-1, reads DGGITQSPKYLFRKEGQNVTLSCEQNLNHDAMYWYRQDPGQGLRLIYYSQIVNDFQKGDIAEGYSVSREKKESFPLTVTSAQKNPTAFYLCASSIGSEGNEQFFGPGTRLTVL.

The V and J genes are TRBV5-8 and TRBJ1-3; D is ambiguous. Germline V lookup: CDR1 SGHTS, CDR2 YDEGEE. This CDR3 region has 13 residues. V was pared by 3 bases and J by 2 bases, with 6 bases between. The DNA for the CDR3 is TGTGCCAGCAGCTCCTATCCTGGAAACACCATATATTTT. Translating gives CASSSYPGNTIYF. Looking up the rest from reference TRBV5-8 and TRBJ1-3 gives the full variable domain: EAGVTQSPTHLIKTRGQQATLRCSPISGHTSVYWYQQALGLGLQFLLWYDEGEERNRGNFPPRFSGRQFPNYSSELNVNALELEDSALYLCASSSYPGNTIYFGEGSWLTVV.

The V call is TRBV2, the J call TRBJ1-5, with 8 nucleotides matching TRBD1. With 4 bases clipped from V and 6 bases from J, the junction kept 5 bases outside the gene matches. CDR3 length: 14 residues. The germline gives CDR1 SNHLY, CDR2 FYNNEI. CDR3 in amino acids: CASSADREAQPQHF. The CDR3 bases are TGTGCCAGCAGTGCGGACAGGGAGGCTCAGCCCCAGCATTTT.

A word on this clone: At one of its ends the junction is not consistent with the germline gene, which may arise from a read error. The V and J genes are TRBV5-6 and TRBJ1-3; the D gene is possibly TRBD1 (5 bases). Per germline, CDR1 SGHDT and CDR2 YYEEEE. CDR3 size: 13 residues. This CDR3 reads CASSSGIGDTIYF. The DNA for the CDR3 is TGTGCCAGCAGCTCAGGGATTGGAGACACCATATATTTT.

V gene TRBV28 combines with J gene TRBJ2-7; possibly TRBD2 for D (6 bases). Germline V gene lookup returns CDR1 MDHEN and CDR2 SYDVKM. V lost 3 bases and J 6 bases, leaving 15 bases between the germline ends. CDR3 length: 14 amino acids. The CDR3 protein is CASSLPVGGGEQYF. The CDR3 DNA sequence: TGTGCCAGCAGTTTGCCTGTCGGGGGAGGCGAGCAGTACTTC.

The chain links TRBV27 to TRBJ2-1; D may be TRBD2 (6 bases). V lost 1 base and J 9 bases, leaving 7 bases between the germline ends. CDR1 MNHEY and CDR2 SMNVEV come from the germline V gene (reference sequence). The CDR3 spans 12 residues. DNA of the CDR3: TGTGCCAGCAGTTTATTGCGGGGTGAGCAGTTCTTC. Its translation: CASSLLRGEQFF.

This chain's CDR3 is CASSPYPGELFF. In nucleotides, the CDR3 is TGTGCCAGCAGCCCTTACCCCGGGGAGCTGTTTTTT. V usage is TRBV7-6 and J usage is TRBJ2-2; no firm D call. In germline, CDR1 is SGHVS, CDR2 FNYEAQ. V lost 5 bases and J lost 6, with 7 bases in between. CDR3 length: 12 residues.